This T cell receptor beta chain was profiled in a study of cytomegalovirus exposure and HLA in healthy donors. This PCR relied on a set of 60 Vbeta primers and 13 Jbeta primers. Method: immunoSEQ multiplex PCR; TCRdb's copy keeps in-frame clones and lacks some. The data show roughly 200,000 clones, about 70% seen once. This CDR3 region has 15 residues. Germline CDR1 SGHRS, CDR2 YFSETQ. Trimming removed 5 bases from V and 3 bases from J; junction bases left unmatched: 6. The TCR was taken from a woman in her thirties in good health and CMV-seronegative. The chain employs TRBV5-1 and TRBJ2-3; 10 nucleotides align to TRBD1. Sequenced sample: PBMCs. The CDR3 is CASRVDRGNTDTQYF. In nucleotides, the CDR3 is TGCGCCAGCAGAGTGGACAGGGGGAATACAGATACGCAGTATTTT.